The clone carrying this T cell receptor beta chain has only a few counts. Its cognate antigen is unknown. The sample is drawn from a study of cytomegalovirus exposure and HLA in healthy donors. Study conclusions and caveats: For cytomegalovirus status, the classifier reportedly gave diagnoses with high specificity and sensitivity. CMV antigen specificity of a few CMV-associated chains was confirmed in vitro. Later analysis identified a missense DCLRE1C variant that was linked to TCR beta V- and J-gene trimming. Roughly uniform depth of sequencing across donors was assumed in presence/absence analyses.

The CDR3 has 14 residues. V was clipped by 3 bases and J by 8 bases; unmatched bases: 8. CDR1 and CDR2 (germline): MNHNS, SASEGT. Primers: 60 Vbeta forward and 13 Jbeta reverse. Assay: immunoSEQ multiplex PCR; the TCRdb copy retains only in-frame clones and omits some. The sample has about 94,000 clones; less than 10% are singletons. V and J are TRBV6-1 and TRBJ1-2; 8 bases fit TRBD1. This sequence originates from a man aged 50 to 60 in good health and CMV-seronegative. Sequences were obtained from PBMCs. CDR3 coding DNA: TGTGCCAGCAGTGAGATGGACAGGGCTATCGGCTACACCTTC. It yields the protein CASSEMDRAIGYTF.